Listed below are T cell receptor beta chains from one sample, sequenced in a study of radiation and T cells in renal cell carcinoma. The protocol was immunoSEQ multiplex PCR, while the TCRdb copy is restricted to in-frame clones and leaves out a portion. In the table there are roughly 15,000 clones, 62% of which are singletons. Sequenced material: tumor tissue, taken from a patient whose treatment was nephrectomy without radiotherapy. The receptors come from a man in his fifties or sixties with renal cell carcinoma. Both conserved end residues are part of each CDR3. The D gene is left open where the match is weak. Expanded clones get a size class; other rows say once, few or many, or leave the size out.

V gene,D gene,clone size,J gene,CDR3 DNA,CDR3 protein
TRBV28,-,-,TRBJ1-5,TGTGCCAGCAGGACACCCGCCGGGACTCTTCGCAATCAGCCCCAGCATTTT,CASRTPAGTLRNQPQHF
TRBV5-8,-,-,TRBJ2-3,TGTGCCAGCAGCTTGTGGGAAGGGGCTAGCACAGATACGCAGTATTTT,CASSLWEGASTDTQYF
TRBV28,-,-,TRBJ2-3,TGTGCCAGCGCCGGTTCGGAAGACTTCACAGATACGCAGTATTTT,CASAGSEDFTDTQYF
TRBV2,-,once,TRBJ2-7,TGTGCCAGCATTACAGCTCTAAGCTACGAGCAGTACTTC,CASITALSYEQYF
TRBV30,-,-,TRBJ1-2,TGTGCCTGGACTGATTACTCAGGCTACACCTTC,CAWTDYSGYTF
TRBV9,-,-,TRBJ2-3,TGTGCCAGCAGCAGAACAGATACGCAGTATTTT,CASSRTDTQYF
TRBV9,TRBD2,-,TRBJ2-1,TGTGCCAGCAGCTCTCGGACTAGCGGGAGGGTTGAGCAGTTCTTC,CASSSRTSGRVEQFF
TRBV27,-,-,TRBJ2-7,TGTGCCAGCAGTCTGATTAAGGATTCCTACGAGCAGTACTTC,CASSLIKDSYEQYF
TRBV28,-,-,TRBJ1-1,TGTGCCAGCATACGCCGTTCAGGAGGGACGGTTGAAGCTTTCTTT,CASIRRSGGTVEAFF
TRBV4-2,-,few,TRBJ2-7,TGTGCCAGCAGCCAAGGTCGCGAGCAGTACTTC,CASSQGREQYF
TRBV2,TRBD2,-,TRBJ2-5,TGTGCCAGCACCGGACTAGCGATAGAGACCCAGTACTTC,CASTGLAIETQYF
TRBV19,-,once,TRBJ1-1,TGTGCCAGTAGTATTTTATCTTCGGCAGCCAAACATCTTGAAGCTTTCTTT,CASSILSSAAKHLEAFF
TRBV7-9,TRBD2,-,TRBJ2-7,TGTGCCAGCAGCGACCCAAAGAAGCGGGAGGGCGTCGAGCAGTACTTC,CASSDPKKREGVEQYF
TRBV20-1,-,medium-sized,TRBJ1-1,TGCAGGGCTTCCGAAAACACTGAAGCTTTCTTT,CRASENTEAFF
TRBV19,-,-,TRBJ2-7,TGTGCCAGTAGTAGCTCTTCGGGGGTCTACGAGCAGTACTTC,CASSSSSGVYEQYF
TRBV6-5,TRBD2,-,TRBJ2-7,TGTGCCAGCAAGACTAGCGGGTCGGCCTACGAGCAGTACTTC,CASKTSGSAYEQYF
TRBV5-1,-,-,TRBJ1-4,TGCGCCAGCAGCTTGGGTGGCGGCCTTAATGAAAAACTGTTTTTT,CASSLGGGLNEKLFF
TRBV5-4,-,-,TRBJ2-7,TGTGCCAGCAGTTGGACTGCTGACGACGAGCAGTGCTTC,CASSWTADDEQCF
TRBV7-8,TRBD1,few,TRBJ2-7,TGTGCCAGCAGCTCCGGACAGGGGATTACCTACGAGCAGTACTTC,CASSSGQGITYEQYF
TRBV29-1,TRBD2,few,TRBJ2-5,TGCAGCGTGCTCCGGGATGATGCAGCGGGAGCGCAAGAGACCCAGTACTTC,CSVLRDDAAGAQETQYF
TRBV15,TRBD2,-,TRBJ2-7,TGTGCCACCAGTACGACTAGCTGGTACGAGCAGTACTTC,CATSTTSWYEQYF
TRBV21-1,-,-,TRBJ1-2,TGTGCCAGCAGCAAAGAGTGGGTGGACGGCCACGGAGACTATGGCTACACCTTC,CASSKEWVDGHGDYGYTF
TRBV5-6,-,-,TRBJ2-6,TGTGCCAGCACCCACGGGTATGGGGGGGCCAACGTCCTGACTTTC,CASTHGYGGANVLTF
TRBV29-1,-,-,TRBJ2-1,TGCAGCGTCGGCCAAGCGGTACCCCCCTTCAATGAGCAGTTCTTC,CSVGQAVPPFNEQFF
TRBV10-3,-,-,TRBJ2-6,TGTGCCATCAGTGTAACCTCTGGGGCCAACGTCCTGACTTTC,CAISVTSGANVLTF
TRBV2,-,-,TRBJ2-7,TGTGCCAGCAATTTAGCGGTAGATTTCCACGAGCAGTACTTC,CASNLAVDFHEQYF
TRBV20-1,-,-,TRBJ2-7,TGCAGTGCTAGCGGGGACTACGAGCAGTACTTC,CSASGDYEQYF
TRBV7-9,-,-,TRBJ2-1,TGTGCCAGCAGCTTACGCCTAGGGGGAAATGAGCAGTTCTTC,CASSLRLGGNEQFF
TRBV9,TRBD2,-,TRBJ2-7,TGTGCCAGCAGCGTAGGAGTAGCGGGCCTTCGCGAGCAGTACTTC,CASSVGVAGLREQYF
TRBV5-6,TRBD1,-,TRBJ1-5,TGTGCCAGCAGCTTGCCCCACCCTGGGACAGGGCTGAGTCAGCCCCAGCATTTT,CASSLPHPGTGLSQPQHF
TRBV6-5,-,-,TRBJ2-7,TGTGCCAGCAGTTACTCGGGCCAGGGTGACGCCTTAGAGCAGTACTTC,CASSYSGQGDALEQYF
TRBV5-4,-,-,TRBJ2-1,TGTGCCAGCAGCTTGGGGCAGGGAATATACAATGAGCAGTTCTTC,CASSLGQGIYNEQFF
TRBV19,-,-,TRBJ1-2,TGTGCCAGTTCCCTCGGGGGGCACTATGGCTACACCTTC,CASSLGGHYGYTF
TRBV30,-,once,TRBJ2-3,TGTGCCTGGAGTAGGAGCAGTGATACGCAGTATTTT,CAWSRSSDTQYF
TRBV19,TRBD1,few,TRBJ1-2,TGTGCCAGTAGTACACAGGGGGCGCAGGACCGTGGCTACACCTTC,CASSTQGAQDRGYTF
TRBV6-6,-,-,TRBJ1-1,TGTGCCAGCAGACAAGAGGGAAACACTGAAGCTTTCTTT,CASRQEGNTEAFF
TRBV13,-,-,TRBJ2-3,TGTGCCAGCTTCCGATCGACAGGAGACAAGGGCTCAGATACGCAGTATTTT,CASFRSTGDKGSDTQYF
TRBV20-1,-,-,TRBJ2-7,TGCAGTGCTAGAGTCCCCCGGGAGCAGTACTTC,CSARVPREQYF
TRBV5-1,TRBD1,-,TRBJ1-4,TGCGCCAGCAGCCCCACAGGGGATACAACTAATGAAAAACTGTTTTTT,CASSPTGDTTNEKLFF
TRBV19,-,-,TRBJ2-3,TGTGCCACCTGGGAGGCCCCAAAAGGAGATACGCAGTATTTT,CATWEAPKGDTQYF
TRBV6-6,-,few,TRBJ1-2,TGTGCCAGCAGTTGGACGACAGCGAACTATGGCTACACCTTC,CASSWTTANYGYTF
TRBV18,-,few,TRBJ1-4,TGTGCCAGCTCACCAGGGTGGAAGAATGAAAAACTGTTTTTT,CASSPGWKNEKLFF
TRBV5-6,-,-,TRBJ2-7,TGTGCCAGCAGCTCAAGGGAAGCCTACTACGAGCAGTACTTC,CASSSREAYYEQYF
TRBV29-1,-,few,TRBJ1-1,TGCAGCGCTTCCCGGCGGGGTGACACTGAAGCTTTCTTT,CSASRRGDTEAFF
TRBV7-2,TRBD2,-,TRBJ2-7,TGTGCCAGCAGCCCGACCCTTTTAGCGGGAGGCGAGCAGTACTTC,CASSPTLLAGGEQYF